This TCR beta chain derives from a study of cytomegalovirus exposure and HLA in healthy donors (dated 2017 in TCRdb). About the investigation overall: According to an earlier analysis of a few hundred of the donors, roughly 180 million T cells yielded over 90 million unique TCR beta sequences and approximately 300 Gb of sequence data. An early release that covered about 600 HLA-typed donors contained around 330 gigabases of sequencing data and around 85 million unique TCR sequences. Of the roughly 400 genotyped donors, 81% were placed in the genetic ancestry cluster associated with self-reported Caucasian donors. The study aimed to test whether signatures of past pathogen exposure could be identified by cataloging public T cell receptors. The T cell repertoires of 666 subjects were profiled by immunosequencing and related to cytomegalovirus serostatus. Besides the first cohort of 500 to 700 subjects, a separate validation cohort made up of over a hundred different subjects was used. High-throughput TCR immunosequencing, statistical association of individual TCRs with disease status, and machine learning were combined to predict cytomegalovirus infection status. In a later analysis, previously published TCR beta repertoires from 550 to 750 donors were re-analyzed and high-resolution HLA genotyping was added so that TCR occurrence patterns could be studied. The later analysis used no new phenotypic data to find candidate immune exposures, relying instead on TCR beta sequences and their occurrence across donors. To decide whether each TCR beta V gene segment behaved as functional or pseudogenic, an earlier analysis of some 570 of the donors relied on high-throughput TCR beta sequencing. Alongside the repertoire data, information on donor age, sex, ethnicity and CMV serostatus was compiled. Genome-wide SNP genotypes for about 60% of the roughly 670 donors were used in a later genetic analysis, which treated that subset as a discovery cohort. All discovery cohort repertoires had been generated on a single sequencing platform. Class I and class II HLA loci were covered by the typing at four-digit resolution. Typing coverage varied by locus: 629-630 donors for A, B, C, DRB1 and DQB1; approximately 520 for DQA1; nearly 610 for DPA1; approximately 490 for DPB1. Four to six DR-DQ haplotypes were handled as single units for association and clustering, since linkage in the cohort was strong. Among around 400 genotyped donors of the cohort, an average of approximately 240,000 unique TCR beta nucleotide sequences was sequenced per donor, of which 15% to 20% were non-productive.

V loses 4 bases at its end and J loses 5 bases; junction bases beyond the gene matches: 6. The CDR3 sequence holds 15 residues, the cysteine and phenylalanine included. Of all the DNA, just the CDR3 is kept, 45 bases in frame from base 1. CDR1 and CDR2, per the germline V gene (reference sequence), are MNHEY and SMNVEV. In total, roughly 670 healthy bone marrow donors made up the cohort. At the time of sampling, every cohort member was nominally healthy, though immune exposures that went unrecorded were likely present. The donor tested CMV seropositive, placing the donor among the 310 or so seropositive members of the cohort. A peripheral blood sample was collected from each donor, and TCR beta sequencing was performed on peripheral blood mononuclear cells. The Qiagen DNeasy Blood Extraction Kit was used to extract genomic DNA from the blood cell samples. Library generation was performed with the immunoSEQ multiplex PCR assay. For the multiplex PCR, a mixture combining 60 forward primers for TCR Vbeta segments and 13 reverse primers for TCR Jbeta segments was used. The CDR3 region of rearranged TCR beta genes was amplified from genomic DNA by a multiplex PCR assay. The Illumina HiSeq System was used to sequence the amplified TCR beta libraries as 87-base-pair reads. The original pipeline was this. In a later analysis, tens of millions of unique TCR beta chains were counted across the 666 repertoires, and approximately 9.9 million of these chains were shared by at least two donors. Raw reads were error-corrected and collapsed into unique sequences by a nearest-neighbor algorithm in which closely related sequences were merged to remove PCR and sequencing errors. V, D and J gene segments were assigned by aligning CDR3 sequences to IMGT reference sequences. For a sequence to be retained, a match of at least six nucleotides to both a V gene segment and a J gene segment was required. A rearrangement counted as productive if the CDR3 had no stop codons and remained in frame with V and J, and every other rearrangement counted as non-productive. Following IMGT convention, CDR3 was defined as the stretch from the second conserved V-encoded cysteine up to the conserved J-encoded phenylalanine. The earlier analysis of about 640 of the donors excluded any sequence lacking an unambiguous match to a single V gene segment. In an earlier analysis of 587 of the donors, V segments were called functional above 56.7% productive rearrangements and were called segregating when the between-donor standard deviation exceeded 5%. A statistical classification framework was built for diagnosing cytomegalovirus status from the catalog of TCR beta chain sequences. A later analysis assigned V and J genes by comparing TCR nucleotide sequences with IMGT/GENE-DB human TR gene sequences. In a later analysis, CDR3 sequences and most-parsimonious VDJ recombination scenarios were assigned using the TCRdist pipeline. A later analysis defined each TCR beta chain by its CDR3 amino acid sequence plus V-gene family, and excluded reads lacking a unique V-gene family. In a later analysis, 450 to 600 highly shared, low-generation-probability nucleotide sequences were removed to address suspected cross-contamination and a sequencing artifact. For each public chain, a later analysis derived a clonal expansion index from normalized ranks of inferred template counts within each repertoire. A later analysis computed generation probabilities with a VDJ recombination model fitted to out-of-frame rearrangements, and checked the results against IGoR. In a later analysis, hypergeometric tests were used to score TCR-TCR, TCR-HLA and TCR-CMV co-occurrence, with a repertoire-size bias correction applied to TCR pairs. To estimate false discovery rates, a later analysis permuted the HLA or CMV assignments 20 times. A later analysis grouped co-occurring TCRs with DBSCAN, adding TCRdist sequence similarity when clustering within HLA-allele-positive subsets. Repertoires with fewer than 30,000 or more than 120,000 public chains, plus five repertoires with anomalous nucleotide sharing, were excluded from co-occurrence clustering. TCRdb provides this immuneACCESS table in a form limited to in-frame rearrangements. Some clones are lacking; in checked studies, under half of them reflect an unresolved V gene, and why the rest are absent is not known. The D gene and trimming were derived from the DNA, and the V and J assignments and clone size from that table. The sample has 160,000 or so clones on record, less than 85% of them singletons. The ten largest clones capture 5.5% to 8.5% of the sample.

Broader findings and caveats from the paper: The authors suggested that the approach could potentially be extended to other disease states and immunological phenotypes. Compared with the approximately 670-donor mean, donors in an Asian-associated ancestry cluster had fewer N-insertions in productive TCRs, according to a later genetic analysis. The classifier was reported to diagnose cytomegalovirus status with high specificity and sensitivity in both the original and validation cohorts. For the cohort, immune exposure information was limited to CMV serostatus. Across donors, most TCR sequences were observed very rarely, whereas some public TCRs were present in many individuals. Compared with equally common non-associated chains, HLA-associated TCR beta chains in a later analysis were more clonally expanded and had lower generation probabilities. Linkage disequilibrium might explain the correlated functional status among segregating V segments, but an unknown experimental factor could not be excluded. About 17 rarely observed V segments, including chromosome 9 orphons, were excluded from the earlier analysis of about 600 of the donors because counts were too low. In vitro tests confirmed that a few of the cytomegalovirus-associated TCR beta chains recognize cytomegalovirus antigens. Several of the top co-occurrence clusters appeared to be linked to parvovirus B19, influenza, CMV and Epstein-Barr virus, according to a later analysis. When HLA alleles, especially DR and DQ, strongly co-occurred, attributing TCR associations to individual alleles was difficult. HLA typing was unavailable for some donors at each locus, so association tests used only the typed subset. Broadly in line with IMGT annotations, most TCR beta V segments showed up in productive rearrangements about 87% or about 30% of the time in an earlier analysis of 450 to 600 of the donors. In the study, approximately 160 TCR beta chains were listed as associated with cytomegalovirus. Because the 87-base-pair reads could not distinguish some IMGT-functional V segments, including TRBV6-2 and TRBV6-3, those segments were excluded. In a later analysis, some 17,000 TCR beta sequences were associated with specific HLA alleles at a false discovery rate of 0.05. The cohort was sequenced for TCR beta chains only, and without alpha or paired-chain data the features that could be detected were limited. A further reported finding was that TCR beta sequences accurately predicted the HLA-A and HLA-B alleles for most subjects in the first cohort. A later analysis found that TCR association rates varied across HLA loci, with DRB1 alleles showing the most associated TCRs and HLA-C alleles the fewest. Most CMV-associated TCR beta chains appeared to be HLA-restricted in a later analysis, and the HLA associations seemed to be driven largely by CMV exposure. In a later genetic analysis, a missense DCLRE1C variant was associated with V-gene and J-gene trimming of TCR beta chains, and the association was replicated in an independent cohort. A cluster of highly shared sequence variants was judged likely to represent a technical artifact of the sequencing pipeline. Sequencing depth was assumed to be roughly uniform across donors in the presence/absence analyses, though that assumption may not hold.

Details on this clone: Its binding antigen is unknown. No qualities accompany the bases; no much larger clone lies one base away.

The chain couples TRBV27 to TRBJ2-1; 9 central bases correspond to TRBD1. Sequencing input: PBMCs. The clonotype comes from a woman in her 50s in good health and CMV-seropositive. The CDR3 loop reads CASSSTGTGNNEQFF. The DNA sequence follows: TGTGCCAGCAGTTCAACCGGGACAGGGAACAATGAGCAGTTCTTC.